Below, 21 T cell receptor beta chains from the same sample are listed, as sequenced in a study of shared clonotypes between healthy human individuals. Here immunoSEQ multiplex PCR was the method, and the copy in TCRdb shows in-frame clones only, minus some. The table shows 490,000 or so clones, with 79% occurring only once. Material: PBMCs. The receptors derive from a woman aged 35 to 49 in good health. Some clones in this sample may be carry-over from other donors' samples.

The V and J genes are TRBV18 and TRBJ1-4, with TRBD1 as a possible D gene (5 bases). Trimming left V 6 bases short and J 4 bases short, with 21 bases between. Germline lookup yields CDR1 KGHSH and CDR2 LQKENI. The CDR3 extends over 17 amino acids. CDR3 in amino acids: CASSMVAFGHGNEKLFF. CDR3 coding DNA: TGTGCCAGCTCTATGGTTGCGTTCGGACACGGTAATGAAAAACTGTTTTTT.

For this clone: Additional DNA sequences in this sample encode the identical CDR3. The chain links TRBV5-4 to TRBJ2-1; TRBD1 agrees at 11 bases. Unmatched junction bases numbered 4, after V lost 4 bases and J lost 4 bases. Germline values: CDR1 SGHNT, CDR2 YYREEE (reference sequence). The CDR3 sequence is 15 residues long. The CDR3 loop reads CASSAGTGGYNEQFF. For the CDR3, the DNA is TGTGCCAGCAGCGCCGGGACAGGGGGATACAATGAGCAGTTCTTC.

The gene calls are TRBV5-1 and TRBJ1-1; 8 bases line up with TRBD1. The CDR3 loop spans 15 amino acids. The V gene end was trimmed by 3 bases and the J gene end by 4 bases; junction bases not matched to a gene: 8. From germline, CDR1 is SGHRS and CDR2 YFSETQ. The CDR3, as DNA: TGCGCCAGCAGCTGGCAGGGGGCCGGGAGCACTGAAGCTTTCTTT. It translates to CASSWQGAGSTEAFF.

This clone has just one count. This chain connects TRBV10-3 to TRBJ1-5; TRBD1 might be the D (5 bases). The V gene lost 6 bases and the J gene lost 7 bases, with 13 bases spanning the gap. The CDR3 runs 13 residues. Germline CDR1 is ENHRY and CDR2 is SYGVKD. As DNA, the CDR3 is TGTGCCATCAGATGGGGACTAGAGCAGCCCCAGCATTTT. This gives the protein CAIRWGLEQPQHF.

J is TRBJ2-3 and V is TRBV13, with D possibly matching TRBD1 (5 bases). CDR1 and CDR2 (germline): PRHDT, FYEKMQ (reference sequence). V lost 3 bases to trimming and J lost 0 bases, with 10 bases between them. The CDR3 length is 15 residues. The CDR3 protein is CASSFRTTSTDTQYF. For the CDR3, the DNA is TGTGCCAGCAGCTTCCGGACAACTAGCACAGATACGCAGTATTTT.

This chain uses TRBV5-1 with TRBJ2-2; the D is unclear. Trimming left V 0 bases short and J 7 bases short, with 7 bases between. Looked up from germline, CDR1 is SGHRS and CDR2 is YFSETQ. The CDR3 runs 13 residues. The CDR3 region is CASSLVVGGELFF. As DNA, the CDR3 is TGCGCCAGCAGCTTGGTGGTAGGCGGGGAGCTGTTTTTT.

The sample holds one count of this clone. The chain couples TRBV7-6 to TRBJ2-5; 7 positions match TRBD1. Germline-derived CDR1 and CDR2 are SGHVS and FNYEAQ. The CDR3 totals 15 residues. Trimming took 4 bases from V and 6 from J; bases not matched to a gene: 11. CDR3 sequence reads: CASSSVTGLVQTQYF. In nucleotides, the CDR3 is TGTGCCAGCAGCTCTGTGACAGGGTTGGTACAGACCCAGTACTTC.

The V gene is TRBV2, the J gene TRBJ1-4; D is unresolved. The CDR3 runs to 13 residues. Trimming stripped 7 bases from V and 10 bases from J, with 16 bases between. Germline values: CDR1 SNHLY, CDR2 FYNNEI. The CDR3 region is CASKGPGSGKLFF. Written as DNA, the CDR3 is TGTGCCAGCAAGGGCCCCGGATCGGGAAAACTGTTTTTT.

J is TRBJ2-2 and V is TRBV15; D might be TRBD1 or TRBD2, each matching 5 bases. The CDR3 is 14 residues long. Germline CDR1 reads LNHNV; CDR2 reads YYDKDF (reference sequence). The germline V and J ends were trimmed by 3 bases and 6 bases, with 11 bases remaining between them. Here the CDR3 DNA reads TGTGCCACCAGCAGGGACCGGGGCTCCGGGGAGCTGTTTTTT. Translation: CATSRDRGSGELFF.

On this clone itself: At the DNA level, this CDR3 is encoded by other sequences in the same sample as well. The rearrangement uses TRBV7-2 and TRBJ1-1; possible D gene TRBD1, 6 bases. CDR1 is SGHTA and CDR2 is FQGNSA in the germline V gene. This CDR3 spans 15 amino acids. The V gene lost 5 bases and the J gene lost 1 base, with 14 bases spanning the gap. The CDR3 spells CASSPEGQGNTEAFF. CDR3 bases: TGTGCCAGCAGCCCAGAGGGACAAGGGAACACTGAAGCTTTCTTT.

The genes are TRBV7-2 and TRBJ2-3, with D perhaps matching TRBD2 (6 bases). The CDR3 contains 14 residues. The ends were cut back, 5 bases at V and 4 bases at J, with 13 bases in the middle. Germline V gene sequence: CDR1 SGHTA, CDR2 FQGNSA. CDR3 in amino acids: CASSPQLASDTQYF. The CDR3 DNA reads as TGTGCCAGCAGCCCCCAACTAGCATCAGATACGCAGTATTTT.

The rearrangement uses TRBV5-1 and TRBJ2-7, with TRBD2 matching 13 bases. Germline V gene data show CDR1 as SGHRS and CDR2 as YFSETQ. Germline trimming cut 2 bases from V and 6 bases from J; bases unmatched to any gene: 5. CDR3 length: 15 amino acids. The CDR3 reads CASSLGLAGASEQYF. CDR3 DNA sequence: TGCGCCAGCAGCTTAGGACTAGCGGGAGCATCCGAGCAGTACTTC. Full variable domain (remainder filled in from reference TRBV5-1 and TRBJ2-7): KAGVTQTPRYLIKTRGQQVTLSCSPISGHRSVSWYQQTPGQGLQFLFEYFSETQRNKGNFPGRFSGRQFSNSRSEMNVSTLELGDSALYLCASSLGLAGASEQYFGPGTRLTVT.

This clone has at least ten counts. The sample carries other DNA sequences with the same CDR3. The chain combines TRBV7-2 with TRBJ2-2; 12 bases agree with TRBD2. V gave up 0 bases and J gave up 4 bases; unmatched junction bases: 6. The CDR3 covers 18 residues. Germline-derived CDR1 and CDR2 are SGHTA and FQGNSA. CDR3 DNA sequence: TGTGCCAGCAGCTTAGCCCTAGCGGGAGGGAGGGGCACCGGGGAGCTGTTTTTT. It is translated as CASSLALAGGRGTGELFF.

V gene TRBV9 combines with J gene TRBJ2-7; tentative D call: TRBD2 (6 bases). CDR3 length: 17 residues. Germline V CDR1 and CDR2: SGDLS, YYNGEE. Trimming shortened V by 4 bases and J by 3 bases, and 23 bases separated the two germline ends. DNA of the CDR3: TGTGCCAGCAGCCGGAGAGGAGGGCTAGACACGGGCTACGAGCAGTACTTC. This translates into CASSRRGGLDTGYEQYF. Drawing the rest from reference TRBV9 and TRBJ2-7, the complete variable domain is DSGVTQTPKHLITATGQRVTLRCSPRSGDLSVYWYQQSLDQGLQFLIQYYNGEERAKGNILERFSAQQFPDLHSELNLSSLELGDSALYFCASSRRGGLDTGYEQYFGPGTRLTVT.

A few counts support this clone. The rearrangement links TRBV6-1 to TRBJ2-7; the match to TRBD1 covers 10 bases. Germline assignment: CDR1 MNHNS and CDR2 SASEGT. This CDR3 has 15 residues. With 5 bases clipped from V and 5 bases from J, the junction kept 9 bases outside the gene matches. The CDR3 loop reads CASSLRTGGYDEQYF. The CDR3 DNA is TGTGCCAGCAGTCTCCGGACAGGGGGATACGACGAGCAGTACTTC.

The chain uses TRBV5-1 and TRBJ1-4; tentative D call: TRBD1 (6 bases). V lost 4 bases to trimming and J lost 8 bases, with 18 bases between them. Germline-derived CDR1 and CDR2 are SGHRS and YFSETQ. The CDR3 has 15 residues. The DNA for the CDR3 is TGCGCCAGCAGCCCTACTGTAGGGGGGAGAGAAAAACTGTTTTTT. This gives the protein CASSPTVGGREKLFF. The entire variable domain, with the rest obtained from reference TRBV5-1 and TRBJ1-4, is as follows: KAGVTQTPRYLIKTRGQQVTLSCSPISGHRSVSWYQQTPGQGLQFLFEYFSETQRNKGNFPGRFSGRQFSNSRSEMNVSTLELGDSALYLCASSPTVGGREKLFFGSGTQLSVL.

This chain connects TRBV2 to TRBJ1-5, with D maybe TRBD1 (5 bases). Germline V gene data show CDR1 as SNHLY and CDR2 as FYNNEI. This CDR3 comprises 13 residues. Deletions cut 10 bases from V and 6 bases from J, with 16 bases between. CDR3 sequence reads: CATNLQGTQPQHF. In nucleotides, the CDR3 is TGTGCCACAAACTTGCAGGGTACTCAGCCCCAGCATTTT.

The rearrangement joins TRBV6-5 to TRBJ1-5; D gene unclear. The V gene lost 2 bases and the J gene lost 0 bases, with 8 bases spanning the gap. CDR3 length: 15 residues. CDR1 is MNHEY, CDR2 SVGAGI, per germline. The CDR3, as DNA: TGTGCCAGCAGTTACCAGAGATATAGCAATCAGCCCCAGCATTTT. It encodes CASSYQRYSNQPQHF.

The rearrangement links TRBV27 to TRBJ1-5, with TRBD1 matching over 10 bases. The length of the CDR3 is 15 residues. V shed 6 bases and J 6 bases; nucleotides not matched to a gene: 8. Germline V gene lookup returns CDR1 MNHEY and CDR2 SMNVEV (reference sequence). This CDR3 reads CASRLVGDRGQPQHF. CDR3 DNA: TGTGCCAGCAGGTTGGTGGGGGACAGGGGTCAGCCCCAGCATTTT.

The J gene is TRBJ2-5, the V gene TRBV28; D possibly uses TRBD1 or TRBD2 (6 bases each). The CDR3 contains 17 residues. CDR1 is MDHEN, CDR2 SYDVKM, per germline. The V end was cut by 3 bases, the J end by 5 bases, with 22 bases between. DNA of the CDR3: TGTGCCAGCAGTTTGATGTGGGAAGGGGTAGGGGGGGAGACCCAGTACTTC. Its protein is CASSLMWEGVGGETQYF.

Ten or more counts support this clone. This chain's CDR3 is CATRRGGDLDEQYF. Here the CDR3 DNA reads TGTGCCACGAGGCGAGGGGGAGACTTGGACGAGCAGTACTTC. The chain carries TRBV6-1 and TRBJ2-7, with D possibly matching TRBD1 (6 bases). Trimming took 10 bases from V and 5 from J, leaving 21 bases between them. The CDR3 consists of 14 residues. Germline values: CDR1 MNHNS, CDR2 SASEGT.